Sequencing of this TCR beta chain was carried out in a study of blood T cell repertoires in COVID-19. For the study at large: Sites across the United States, Italy and Spain contributed samples from acute and convalescent COVID-19. In each case, the material was cDNA or gDNA derived from T cells, B-cell-depleted T cells, or PBMCs.

In the study's own analysis: Reference gene primers were amplified, and this amplification served to estimate nucleated cell counts. Repertoires were generated with immunoSEQ multiplex PCR, while TCRdb's copy carries only in-frame clones and drops some. V and J calls and clone size come straight from that table; D and trimming were deduced from the DNA. The sample yields tens of thousands of clones, roughly 90% seen once. The CDR3 loop spans 13 amino acids. Looked up from germline, CDR1 is MNHEY and CDR2 is SVGAGI. V dropped 5 bases and J dropped 5 bases, with 12 bases sitting between them. This clone was seen more than once but under ten times.

The chain couples TRBV6-5 to TRBJ1-2; no clear D gene. This TCR was recovered from a man aged 50 to 60 with active COVID-19. The sequenced sample was peripheral blood. For the CDR3, the DNA is TGTGCCAGCAGTCAAAAGGGAGTATATGGCTACACCTTC. This encodes CASSQKGVYGYTF.